One T cell receptor beta chain is described in this entry. Its matching antigen is unknown. Germline V gene sequence: CDR1 LNHDA, CDR2 SQIVND (reference sequence). The CDR3 totals 13 residues. Trimming cost V 9 bases and J 3 bases, with 15 bases left between them. The data were taken from a study of CD8 T cells in ankylosing spondylitis. Notes on the study in general: Significant enrichment of disease-linked clones was reported in matched ankylosing spondylitis synovial fluid.

TCRdb processed the 5' RACE reads anew with MiXCR; each CDR3 protein has one entry. The sample includes 200,000 to 300,000 distinct CDR3 sequences, under 12% seen only once; the top ten take approximately 2.5%. This receptor was identified in a male donor with ankylosing spondylitis or in good health (not recorded which). The sequencing input was blood, either unsorted or a sorted T cell fraction (not recorded which). The rearrangement joins TRBV19 to TRBJ2-7, with a weak D call TRBD2 (5 bases). The CDR3 protein is CARGPGVYYEQYF. The CDR3 DNA sequence: TGTGCCAGGGGCCCCGGGGTGTACTACGAGCAGTACTTC.